This T cell receptor beta chain comes out of a study of radiotherapy plus CTLA-4 blockade in lung cancer. Study summary: Objective response rate was over 15%; disease control rate, less than 40%. Notes on the study in general: Reports identified early blood T cell clone dynamics, with interferon-beta, as the best response predictor. In blood, tumor-derived TCR clones expanded after radiotherapy plus ipilimumab.

Chemo-refractory metastatic non-small-cell lung cancer patients were treated with focal radiation plus CTLA-4 blockade with ipilimumab. Data came from immunoSEQ multiplex PCR; TCRdb stores just in-frame clones and leaves some out. The sample lists 55,000 to 80,000 clones; around 86% were seen once. With regard to this clone: Its antigen is not identified.

There are 15 residues in the CDR3. Trimming cost V 4 bases and J 7 bases, with 16 bases left between them. Per the germline V gene, CDR1 is SGHVS and CDR2 is FQNEAQ. The sample here was peripheral blood, taken from a patient treated with radiotherapy plus ipilimumab. The chain has TRBV7-8 and TRBJ2-2; a weak D match, TRBD2 (6 bases). This receptor was taken from a human donor with non-small cell lung cancer that progressed on radiotherapy plus ipilimumab. CDR3 nucleotides: TGTGCCAGCAGCTATGGGACTCAGGGCGGCGGGGAGCTGTTTTTT. This encodes CASSYGTQGGGELFF. The full variable domain, completed using reference TRBV7-8 and TRBJ2-2, is GAGVSQSPRYKVAKRGQDVALRCDPISGHVSLFWYQQALGQGPEFLTYFQNEAQLDKSGLPSDRFFAERPEGSVSTLKIQRTQQEDSAVYLCASSYGTQGGGELFFGEGSRLTVL.